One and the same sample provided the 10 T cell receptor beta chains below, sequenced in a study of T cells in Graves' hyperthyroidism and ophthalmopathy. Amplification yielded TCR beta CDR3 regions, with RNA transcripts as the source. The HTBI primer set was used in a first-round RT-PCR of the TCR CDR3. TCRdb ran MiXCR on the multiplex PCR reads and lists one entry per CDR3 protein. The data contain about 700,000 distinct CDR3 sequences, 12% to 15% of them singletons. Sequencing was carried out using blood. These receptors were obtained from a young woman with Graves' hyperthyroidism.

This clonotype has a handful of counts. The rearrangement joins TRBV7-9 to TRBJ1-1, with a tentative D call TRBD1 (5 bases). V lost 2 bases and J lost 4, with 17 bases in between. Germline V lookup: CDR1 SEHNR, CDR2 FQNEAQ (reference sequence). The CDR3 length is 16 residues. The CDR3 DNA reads TGTGCCAGCAGCTTAAAGGGGCGCTTATTAGCCACTGAAGCTTTCTTT. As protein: CASSLKGRLLATEAFF. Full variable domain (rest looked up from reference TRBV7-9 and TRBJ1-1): DTGVSQNPRHKITKRGQNVTFRCDPISEHNRLYWYRQTLGQGPEFLTYFQNEAQLEKSRLLSDRFSAERPKGSFSTLEIQRTEQGDSAMYLCASSLKGRLLATEAFFGQGTRLTVV.

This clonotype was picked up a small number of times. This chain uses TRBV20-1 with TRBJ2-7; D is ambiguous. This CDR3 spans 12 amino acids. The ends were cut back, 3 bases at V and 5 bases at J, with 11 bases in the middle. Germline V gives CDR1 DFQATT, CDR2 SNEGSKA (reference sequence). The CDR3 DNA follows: TGCAGTGCTAGCGGAGTATTCGACGAGCAGTACTTC. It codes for CSASGVFDEQYF.

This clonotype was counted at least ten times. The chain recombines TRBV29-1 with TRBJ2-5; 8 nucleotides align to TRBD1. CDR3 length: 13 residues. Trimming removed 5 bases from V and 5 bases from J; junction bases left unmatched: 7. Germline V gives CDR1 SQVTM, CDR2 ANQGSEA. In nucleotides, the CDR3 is TGCAGCGTTCCCGGACAGGGATGGGAGACCCAGTACTTC. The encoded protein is CSVPGQGWETQYF.

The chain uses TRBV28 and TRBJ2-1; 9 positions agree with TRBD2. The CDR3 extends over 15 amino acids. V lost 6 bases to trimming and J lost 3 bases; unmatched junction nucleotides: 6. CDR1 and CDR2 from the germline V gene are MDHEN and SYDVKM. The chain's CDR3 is CASRLIAGDYNEQFF. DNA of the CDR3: TGTGCCAGCAGGCTAATAGCGGGAGACTACAATGAGCAGTTCTTC.

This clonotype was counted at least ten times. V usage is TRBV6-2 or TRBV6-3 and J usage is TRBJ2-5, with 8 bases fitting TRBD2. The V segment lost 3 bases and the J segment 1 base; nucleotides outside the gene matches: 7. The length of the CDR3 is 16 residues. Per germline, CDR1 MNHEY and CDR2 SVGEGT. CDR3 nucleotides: TGTGCCAGCAGTTATACTAGCGGAGACTTCCAAGAGACCCAGTACTTC. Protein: CASSYTSGDFQETQYF.

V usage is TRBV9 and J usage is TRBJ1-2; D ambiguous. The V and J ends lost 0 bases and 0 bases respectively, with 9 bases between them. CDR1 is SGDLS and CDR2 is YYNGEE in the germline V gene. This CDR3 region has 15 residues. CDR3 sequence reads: CASSVDPGSNYGYTF. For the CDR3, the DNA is TGTGCCAGCAGCGTAGATCCGGGTTCTAACTATGGCTACACCTTC. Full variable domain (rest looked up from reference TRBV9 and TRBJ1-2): DSGVTQTPKHLITATGQRVTLRCSPRSGDLSVYWYQQSLDQGLQFLIQYYNGEERAKGNILERFSAQQFPDLHSELNLSSLELGDSALYFCASSVDPGSNYGYTFGSGTRLTVV.

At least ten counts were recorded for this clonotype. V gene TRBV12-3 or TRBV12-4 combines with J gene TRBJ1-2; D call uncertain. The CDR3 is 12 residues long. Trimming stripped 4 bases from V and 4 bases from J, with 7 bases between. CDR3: CASSSGIYGYTF. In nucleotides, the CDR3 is TGTGCCAGCAGTTCAGGCATCTATGGCTACACCTTC.

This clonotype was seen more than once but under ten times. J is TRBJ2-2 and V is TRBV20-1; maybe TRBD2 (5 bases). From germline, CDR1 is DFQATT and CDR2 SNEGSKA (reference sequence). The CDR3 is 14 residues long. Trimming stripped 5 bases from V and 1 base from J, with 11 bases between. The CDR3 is CSAVKRQNTGELFF. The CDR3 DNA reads TGCAGTGCTGTTAAGCGGCAGAACACCGGGGAGCTGTTTTTT.

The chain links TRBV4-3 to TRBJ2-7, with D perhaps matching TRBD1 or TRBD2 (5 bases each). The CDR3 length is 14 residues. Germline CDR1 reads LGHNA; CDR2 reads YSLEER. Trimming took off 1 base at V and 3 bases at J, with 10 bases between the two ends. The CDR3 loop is CASSQVVGGYEQYF. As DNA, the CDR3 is TGCGCCAGCAGCCAAGTCGTTGGGGGCTACGAGCAGTACTTC.

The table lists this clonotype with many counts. DNA of the CDR3: TGTGCCACCAGTGCGGGGGAGGTTACGCAGTATTTT. Protein product: CATSAGEVTQYF. This chain connects TRBV24-1 to TRBJ2-3, with D maybe TRBD2 (6 bases). Trimming removed 5 bases at V and 8 bases at J, with 10 bases between. Germline lookup yields CDR1 KGHDR and CDR2 SFDVKD. The CDR3 loop spans 12 amino acids.